The clone carrying this T cell receptor beta chain appeared once. Its target is unknown. Its ends do not fully match the called genes, so a read error is possible. These data belong to a study of chemoradiotherapy in HPV16-positive cancers. As for the study in general: Candidate HPV-specific T-cell clones and common TCR motifs came from functional assays in two HPV16-positive patients.

Overall study findings and caveats: The functional HPV-specific definition rests on just two HPV16-positive patients. Candidate HPV-specific clones and E7-related TCR motifs grew in tumor during treatment.

Measured with immunoSEQ multiplex PCR; TCRdb has only the in-frame clones, and not every one. The sample lists 3,000 to 4,000 clones; approximately 83% were seen once. Germline V gene data show CDR1 as SSHAT and CDR2 as FNYEAQ (reference sequence). This CDR3 region has 14 residues. Samples were taken several times over chemoradiotherapy. The sample in question was tumor tissue, obtained from a patient who underwent chemoradiotherapy. The clonotype was recovered from a human donor with HPV-associated anogenital cancer. The V call is TRBV7-7, the J call TRBJ2-5, with a tentative D call TRBD1 (6 bases). CDR3 region: CASSLTDREETQYF. The CDR3 coding sequence is TGTGCTAGCAGCTTGACGGACAGAGAAGAGACCCAGTACTTC.